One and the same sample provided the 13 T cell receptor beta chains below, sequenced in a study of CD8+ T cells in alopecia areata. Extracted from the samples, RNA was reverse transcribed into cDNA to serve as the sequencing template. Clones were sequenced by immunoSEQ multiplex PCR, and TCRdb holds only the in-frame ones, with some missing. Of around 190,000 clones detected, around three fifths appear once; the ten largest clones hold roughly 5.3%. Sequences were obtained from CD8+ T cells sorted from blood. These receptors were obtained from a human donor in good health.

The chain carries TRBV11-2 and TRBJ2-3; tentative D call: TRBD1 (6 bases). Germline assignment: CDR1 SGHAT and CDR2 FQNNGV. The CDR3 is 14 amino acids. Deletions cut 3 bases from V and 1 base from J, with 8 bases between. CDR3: CASSLGARTDTQYF. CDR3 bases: TGTGCCAGCAGCTTGGGGGCCCGCACAGATACGCAGTATTTT.

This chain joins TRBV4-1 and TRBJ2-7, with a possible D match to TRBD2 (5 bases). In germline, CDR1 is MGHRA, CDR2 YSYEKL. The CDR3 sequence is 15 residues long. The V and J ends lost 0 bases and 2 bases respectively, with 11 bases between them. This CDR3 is CASSQDLEEAYEQYF. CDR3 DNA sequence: TGCGCCAGCAGCCAAGATTTGGAGGAAGCCTACGAGCAGTACTTC.

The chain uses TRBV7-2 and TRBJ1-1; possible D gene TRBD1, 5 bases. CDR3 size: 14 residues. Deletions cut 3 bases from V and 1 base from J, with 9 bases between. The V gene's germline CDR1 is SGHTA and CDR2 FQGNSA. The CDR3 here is CASSFGGTNTEAFF. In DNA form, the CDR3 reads TGTGCCAGCAGCTTCGGTGGGACGAACACTGAAGCTTTCTTT. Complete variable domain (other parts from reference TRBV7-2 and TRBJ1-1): GAGVSQSPSNKVTEKGKDVELRCDPISGHTALYWYRQSLGQGLEFLIYFQGNSAPDKSGLPSDRFSAERTGGSVSTLTIQRTQQEDSAVYLCASSFGGTNTEAFFGQGTRLTVV.

This chain's CDR3 is CASSEYEGADQPQHF. The CDR3 DNA reads as TGTGCCAGCAGTGAATATGAGGGGGCGGATCAGCCCCAGCATTTT. The chain is built from TRBV25-1 and TRBJ1-5, with 7 bases fitting TRBD1. V lost 0 bases, J lost 5 bases, and 4 bases stayed unmatched. This CDR3 region has 15 residues. Germline V gene data show CDR1 as MGHDK and CDR2 as SYGVNS.

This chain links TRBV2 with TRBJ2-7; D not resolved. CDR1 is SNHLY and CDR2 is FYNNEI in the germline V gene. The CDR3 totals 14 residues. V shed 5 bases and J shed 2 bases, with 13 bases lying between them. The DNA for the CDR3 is TGTGCCAGCAGTCCGAGTTCGGGTCCCTACGAGCAGTACTTC. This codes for CASSPSSGPYEQYF.

The CDR3 sequence is CSAQPTGSSFPVYGYTF. CDR3 coding DNA: TGCAGCGCCCAACCCACAGGGTCTTCTTTTCCCGTCTATGGCTACACCTTC. V usage is TRBV29-1 and J usage is TRBJ1-2; D may be TRBD1 (6 bases). V shed 7 bases and J shed 4 bases, with 28 bases lying between them. Germline V CDR1 and CDR2: SQVTM, ANQGSEA. This CDR3 contains 17 residues.

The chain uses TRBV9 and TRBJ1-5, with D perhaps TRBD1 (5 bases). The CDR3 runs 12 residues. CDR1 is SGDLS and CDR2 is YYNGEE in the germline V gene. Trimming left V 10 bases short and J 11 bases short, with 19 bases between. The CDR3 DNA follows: TGTGCCCGCGGCCAGGGTTTGTTGTCCCAGCATTTT. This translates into CARGQGLLSQHF.

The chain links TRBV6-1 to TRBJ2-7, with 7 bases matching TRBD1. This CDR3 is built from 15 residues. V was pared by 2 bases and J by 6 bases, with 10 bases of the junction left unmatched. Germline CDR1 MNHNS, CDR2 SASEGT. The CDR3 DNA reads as TGTGCCAGCAGTGAACCGCCGGGACAGTATGGCGAGCAGTACTTC. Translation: CASSEPPGQYGEQYF.

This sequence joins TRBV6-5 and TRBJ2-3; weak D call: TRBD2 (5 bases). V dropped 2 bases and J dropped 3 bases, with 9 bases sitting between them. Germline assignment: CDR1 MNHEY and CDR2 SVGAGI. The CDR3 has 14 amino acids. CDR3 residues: CASSYDGGTDTQYF. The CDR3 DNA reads TGTGCCAGCAGTTACGATGGCGGGACAGATACGCAGTATTTT.

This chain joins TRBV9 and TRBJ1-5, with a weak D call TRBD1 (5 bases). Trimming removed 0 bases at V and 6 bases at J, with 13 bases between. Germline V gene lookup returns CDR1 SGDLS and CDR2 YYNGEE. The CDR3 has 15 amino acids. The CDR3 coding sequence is TGTGCCAGCAGCGTAGGCTCTGGGGCGGTTCAGCCCCAGCATTTT. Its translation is CASSVGSGAVQPQHF.

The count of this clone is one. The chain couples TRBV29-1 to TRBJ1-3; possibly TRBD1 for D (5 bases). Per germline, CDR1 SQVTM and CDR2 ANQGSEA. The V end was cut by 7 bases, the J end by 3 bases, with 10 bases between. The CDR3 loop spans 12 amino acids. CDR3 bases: TGCAGCGCAGCAGGGTTTGGAAACACCATATATTTT. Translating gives CSAAGFGNTIYF.

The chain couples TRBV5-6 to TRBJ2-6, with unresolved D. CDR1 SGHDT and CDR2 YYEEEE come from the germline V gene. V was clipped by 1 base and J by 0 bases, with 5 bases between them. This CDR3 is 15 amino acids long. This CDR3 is CASSLPSSGANVLTF. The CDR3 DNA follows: TGTGCCAGCAGCTTGCCTTCCTCTGGGGCCAACGTCCTGACTTTC.

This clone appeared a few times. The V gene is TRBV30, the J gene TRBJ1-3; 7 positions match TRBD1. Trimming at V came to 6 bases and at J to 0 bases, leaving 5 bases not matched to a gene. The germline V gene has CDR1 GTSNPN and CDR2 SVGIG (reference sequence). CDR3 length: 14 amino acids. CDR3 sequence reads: CACADRNSGNTIYF. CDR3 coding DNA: TGTGCCTGCGCGGACAGGAACTCTGGAAACACCATATATTTT.